Listed here are 17 T cell receptor beta chains from one sample, sequenced in a study of a mutant IDH1 vaccine in newly diagnosed glioma (dated by TCRdb to about 2021). For these receptors, no antigen is known. The library was built by means of the immunoSEQ multiplex PCR assay. TCRdb took over this immuneACCESS table, retaining in-frame rearrangements with V and J assigned. Such tables are incomplete; in checked studies, under half of the missing clones stem from an unresolved V gene, and the remainder is unexplained. The sample table records roughly 11,000 clones; around 90% of these occur just once. Over 4.5% of the sample goes to the ten largest clones. The time point label for this specimen denotes: week 5, during vaccination. Each vaccine dose, consisting of 300 ug of a 20-mer mutant IDH1 peptide in Montanide, was administered subcutaneously with topical imiquimod. Sample: PBMCs, taken from a glioma patient whose treatment included an IDH1 peptide vaccine. The receptors stem from a woman aged 40-49 years with glioma. Some clones in this sample may be carry-over from other donors' samples.

V and J are TRBV5-5 and TRBJ2-7; 10 nucleotides agree with TRBD1. V gave up 2 bases and J gave up 1 base; unmatched junction bases: 6. This CDR3 comprises 16 residues. The germline CDR1 and CDR2 sequences are SGHKS and YYEKEE (reference sequence). CDR3 sequence: CASSFSGTGVSYEQYF. The CDR3 DNA reads TGTGCCAGCAGCTTCTCCGGGACAGGGGTATCCTACGAGCAGTACTTC.

The chain has TRBV27 and TRBJ1-6, with D tentatively TRBD1 (5 bases). The CDR3 runs 18 residues. V lost 7 bases and J lost 5, with 24 bases in between. The germline V gene has CDR1 MNHEY and CDR2 SMNVEV (reference sequence). The CDR3 is CASKSTDGAGRHNSPLHF. CDR3 bases: TGTGCCAGCAAGAGCACGGACGGGGCAGGGCGACATAATTCACCCCTCCACTTT.

The V and J genes are TRBV19 and TRBJ2-7; 10 bases line up with TRBD1. The CDR3 loop spans 15 amino acids. Germline V gives CDR1 LNHDA, CDR2 SQIVND (reference sequence). Trimming at V came to 1 base and at J to 2 bases, leaving 2 bases not matched to a gene. The CDR3 loop reads CASSIGTGGTYEQYF. The CDR3 bases are TGTGCCAGTAGTATAGGGACAGGGGGGACCTACGAGCAGTACTTC. Variable domain in full (rest from reference TRBV19 and TRBJ2-7): DGGITQSPKYLFRKEGQNVTLSCEQNLNHDAMYWYRQDPGQGLRLIYYSQIVNDFQKGDIAEGYSVSREKKESFPLTVTSAQKNPTAFYLCASSIGTGGTYEQYFGPGTRLTVT.

The J gene is TRBJ1-6, the V gene TRBV30; TRBD1 might be the D (5 bases). Germline V gene lookup returns CDR1 GTSNPN and CDR2 SVGIG (reference sequence). The CDR3 length is 13 residues. The V end was cut by 5 bases, the J end by 10 bases, with 15 bases between. For the CDR3, the DNA is TGTGCCTGGCGGGGCCGCTTGTCCTCACCCCTCCACTTT. Translating gives CAWRGRLSSPLHF. Using reference TRBV30 and TRBJ1-6 for the parts outside the CDR3, the full variable domain is SQTIHQWPATLVQPVGSPLSLECTVEGTSNPNLYWYRQAAGRGLQLLFYSVGIGQISSEVPQNLSASRPQDRQFILSSKKLLLSDSGFYLCAWRGRLSSPLHFGNGTRLTVT.

This chain uses TRBV19 with TRBJ2-3; D possibly corresponds to TRBD1 (6 bases). Per germline, CDR1 LNHDA and CDR2 SQIVND (reference sequence). Trimming cost V 6 bases and J 2 bases, with 12 bases left between them. The CDR3 is 14 amino acids. CDR3: CASRQDSYTDTQYF. The CDR3 DNA is TGTGCCAGTAGGCAGGACAGTTACACAGATACGCAGTATTTT.

This clone was detected only once. V gene TRBV27 combines with J gene TRBJ2-7, with 10 bases aligning to TRBD2. The CDR3 runs 16 residues. Germline V gives CDR1 MNHEY, CDR2 SMNVEV (reference sequence). J gave up 1 base and V 4 bases, and 7 bases lay outside the gene matches. The CDR3 loop is CASSSTHSGRSYEQYF. The CDR3 region has the DNA TGTGCCAGCAGTTCCACGCATAGCGGGAGGTCCTACGAGCAGTACTTC.

The chain combines TRBV7-8 with TRBJ2-7, with 9 bases identical to TRBD2. The CDR3 sequence is 16 residues long. V lost 5 bases, J lost 4 bases, and 12 bases stayed unmatched. From germline, CDR1 is SGHVS and CDR2 FQNEAQ. The CDR3 coding sequence is TGTGCCAGCAGCCTAACTCAGAAGCGGGGGGCGTACGAGCAGTACTTC. Its protein is CASSLTQKRGAYEQYF.

V gene TRBV5-1 combines with J gene TRBJ2-1; D unresolved. V lost 0 bases to trimming and J lost 3 bases, with 10 bases between them. The germline V gene has CDR1 SGHRS and CDR2 YFSETQ. The CDR3 spans 15 residues. CDR3 residues: CASSLGPVNYNEQFF. As DNA, the CDR3 is TGCGCCAGCAGCTTGGGGCCGGTAAACTACAATGAGCAGTTCTTC.

The chain links TRBV30 to TRBJ2-2; perhaps TRBD2 as D (5 bases). Looked up from germline, CDR1 is GTSNPN and CDR2 is SVGIG (reference sequence). The CDR3 consists of 14 residues. V dropped 3 bases and J dropped 4 bases, with 12 bases sitting between them. The CDR3 is CAWRRAPSTGELFF. In DNA form, the CDR3 reads TGTGCCTGGAGGCGGGCCCCATCCACCGGGGAGCTGTTTTTT.

The V gene is TRBV7-6, the J gene TRBJ2-7; no clear D gene. This CDR3 has 13 residues. The V end was cut by 5 bases, the J end by 2 bases, with 10 bases between. The germline V gene encodes CDR1 SGHVS and CDR2 FNYEAQ. CDR3 coding DNA: TGTGCCAGCAGCCCCGACTCAACCTACGAGCAGTACTTC. Amino acids: CASSPDSTYEQYF.

V is TRBV7-9 and J is TRBJ1-1; TRBD1 agrees at 9 bases. Germline assignment: CDR1 SEHNR and CDR2 FQNEAQ (reference sequence). CDR3 length: 16 residues. Unmatched junction bases numbered 5, after V lost 1 base and J lost 2 bases. The CDR3 loop is CASSLERGQGNTEAFF. For the CDR3, the DNA is TGTGCCAGCAGCTTAGAGAGGGGACAGGGAAACACTGAAGCTTTCTTT. The full variable domain, its missing parts supplied by reference TRBV7-9 and TRBJ1-1, is DTGVSQNPRHKITKRGQNVTFRCDPISEHNRLYWYRQTLGQGPEFLTYFQNEAQLEKSRLLSDRFSAERPKGSFSTLEIQRTEQGDSAMYLCASSLERGQGNTEAFFGQGTRLTVV.

This clone was observed once. The V call is TRBV30, the J call TRBJ1-4; no clear D. Germline V gene lookup returns CDR1 GTSNPN and CDR2 SVGIG (reference sequence). The CDR3 runs to 13 residues. V was clipped by 2 bases and J by 7 bases, with 11 bases between them. CDR3: CAWSPEGIEKLFF. In DNA form, the CDR3 reads TGTGCCTGGAGTCCCGAGGGAATTGAAAAACTGTTTTTT.

V is TRBV4-1 and J is TRBJ2-5; no definite D call. V was clipped by 3 bases and J by 1 base, with 6 bases between them. The CDR3 loop spans 13 amino acids. Germline V CDR1 and CDR2: MGHRA, YSYEKL. The CDR3 DNA follows: TGCGCCAGCAGCCAGATACGCCAAGAGACCCAGTACTTC. It translates to CASSQIRQETQYF.

The chain carries TRBV2 and TRBJ2-7, with 7 bases fitting TRBD1. The ends lost 6 bases at V and 6 bases at J; junction bases unmatched: 11. The CDR3 is made up of 14 amino acids. Germline V gene sequence: CDR1 SNHLY, CDR2 FYNNEI. The CDR3 DNA follows: TGTGCCAGCAGCTACCTAATACAGGGGTCCGAGCAGTACTTC. This translates into CASSYLIQGSEQYF.

V is TRBV30 and J is TRBJ2-3; D gene ambiguous. The CDR3 runs to 14 residues. V lost 3 bases to trimming and J lost 3 bases, with 13 bases between them. Germline V gene lookup returns CDR1 GTSNPN and CDR2 SVGIG (reference sequence). CDR3 loop: CAWSRVAGTDTQYF. The CDR3 nucleotides are TGTGCCTGGAGCCGGGTGGCCGGGACAGATACGCAGTATTTT.

The chain links TRBV5-1 to TRBJ2-5; D unclear. The CDR3 is 14 residues long. The germline V and J ends were trimmed by 4 bases and 0 bases, with 10 bases remaining between them. Germline CDR1 SGHRS, CDR2 YFSETQ. The CDR3 region is CASSVDSYQETQYF. The CDR3, as DNA: TGCGCCAGCAGCGTCGACTCGTACCAAGAGACCCAGTACTTC.

The V and J genes are TRBV29-1 and TRBJ2-1, with 10 bases fitting TRBD1. This CDR3 region has 15 residues. The germline CDR1 and CDR2 sequences are SQVTM and ANQGSEA. V lost 4 bases and J lost 6; bases outside the gene matches: 9. The CDR3 region is CSVGGGQGLVNEQFF. CDR3 coding DNA: TGCAGCGTTGGGGGGGGACAGGGGTTGGTCAATGAGCAGTTCTTC.